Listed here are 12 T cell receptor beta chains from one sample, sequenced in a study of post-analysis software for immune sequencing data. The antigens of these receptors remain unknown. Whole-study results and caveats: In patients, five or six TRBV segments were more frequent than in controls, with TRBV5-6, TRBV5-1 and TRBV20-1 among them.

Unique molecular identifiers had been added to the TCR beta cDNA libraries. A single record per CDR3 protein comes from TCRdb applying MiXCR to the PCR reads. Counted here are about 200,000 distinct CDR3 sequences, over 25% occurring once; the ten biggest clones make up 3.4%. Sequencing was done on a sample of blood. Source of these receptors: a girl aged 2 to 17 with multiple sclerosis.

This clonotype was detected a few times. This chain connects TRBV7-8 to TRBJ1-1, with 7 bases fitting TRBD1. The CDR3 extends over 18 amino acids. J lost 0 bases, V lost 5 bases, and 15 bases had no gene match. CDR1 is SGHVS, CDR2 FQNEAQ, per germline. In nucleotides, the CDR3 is TGTGCCAGCAGCGGAAGAGGGCAGGGGGTTCTTATGAACACTGAAGCTTTCTTT. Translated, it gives CASSGRGQGVLMNTEAFF.

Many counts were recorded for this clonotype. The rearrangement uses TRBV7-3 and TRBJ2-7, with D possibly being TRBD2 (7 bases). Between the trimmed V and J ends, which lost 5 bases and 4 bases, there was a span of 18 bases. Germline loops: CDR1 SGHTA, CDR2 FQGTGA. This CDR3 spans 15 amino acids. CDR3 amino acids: CASSRLGGGEYEQYF. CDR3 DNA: TGTGCCAGCAGCAGACTCGGCGGGGGCGAATACGAGCAGTACTTC.

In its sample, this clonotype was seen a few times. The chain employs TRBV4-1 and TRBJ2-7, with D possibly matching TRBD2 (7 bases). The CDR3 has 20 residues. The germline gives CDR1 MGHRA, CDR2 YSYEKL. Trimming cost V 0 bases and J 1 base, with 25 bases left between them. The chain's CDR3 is CASSQDLGARGGRASYEQYF. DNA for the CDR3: TGCGCCAGCAGCCAAGATCTGGGGGCGCGAGGTGGGAGGGCTTCCTACGAGCAGTACTTC.

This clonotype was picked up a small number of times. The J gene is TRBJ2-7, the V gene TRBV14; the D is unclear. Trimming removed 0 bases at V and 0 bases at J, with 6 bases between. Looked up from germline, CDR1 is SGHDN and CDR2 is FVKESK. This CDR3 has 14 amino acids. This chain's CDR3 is CASSQDWISYEQYF. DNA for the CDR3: TGTGCCAGCAGCCAAGATTGGATCTCCTACGAGCAGTACTTC.

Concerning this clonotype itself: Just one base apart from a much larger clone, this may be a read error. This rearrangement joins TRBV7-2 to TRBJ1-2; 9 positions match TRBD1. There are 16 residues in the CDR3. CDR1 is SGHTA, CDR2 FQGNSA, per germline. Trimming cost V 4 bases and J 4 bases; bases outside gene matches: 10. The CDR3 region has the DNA TGTACCAGCAGCTCCCAGGTACAGGGGGCCGTCTATGGCTACACCTTC. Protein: CTSSSQVQGAVYGYTF.

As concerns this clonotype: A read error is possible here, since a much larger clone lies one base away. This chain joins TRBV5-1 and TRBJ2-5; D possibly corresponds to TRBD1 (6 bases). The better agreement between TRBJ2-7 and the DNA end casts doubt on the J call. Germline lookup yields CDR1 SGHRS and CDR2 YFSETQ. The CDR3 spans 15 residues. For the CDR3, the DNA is TGCGCCAGCATGGATACGGACAGTCTCCCCTACGAGCAGTACTTC. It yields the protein CASMDTDSLPYEQYF.

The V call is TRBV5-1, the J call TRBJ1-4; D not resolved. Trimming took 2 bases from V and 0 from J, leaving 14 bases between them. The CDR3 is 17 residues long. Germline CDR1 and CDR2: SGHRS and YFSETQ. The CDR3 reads CASSFTENVATNEKLFF. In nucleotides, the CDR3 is TGCGCCAGCAGCTTTACCGAAAACGTTGCAACTAATGAAAAACTGTTTTTT.

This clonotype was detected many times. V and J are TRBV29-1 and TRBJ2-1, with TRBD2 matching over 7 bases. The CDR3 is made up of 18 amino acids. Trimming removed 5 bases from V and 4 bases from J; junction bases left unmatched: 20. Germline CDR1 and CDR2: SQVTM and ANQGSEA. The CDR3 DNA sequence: TGCAGCGTTCTACCCTCTGGGGCTAGCGGAGAGGGATACAATGAGCAGTTCTTC. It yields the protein CSVLPSGASGEGYNEQFF.

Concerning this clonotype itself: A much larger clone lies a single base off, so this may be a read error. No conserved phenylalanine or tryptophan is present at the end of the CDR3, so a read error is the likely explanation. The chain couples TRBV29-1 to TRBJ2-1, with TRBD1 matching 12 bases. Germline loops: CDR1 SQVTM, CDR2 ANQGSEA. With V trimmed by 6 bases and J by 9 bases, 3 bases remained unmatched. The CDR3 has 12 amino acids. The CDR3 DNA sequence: TGCAGCGTCGGGACAGGGGGCACTGAGCAGTTCGTC. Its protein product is CSVGTGGTEQFV.

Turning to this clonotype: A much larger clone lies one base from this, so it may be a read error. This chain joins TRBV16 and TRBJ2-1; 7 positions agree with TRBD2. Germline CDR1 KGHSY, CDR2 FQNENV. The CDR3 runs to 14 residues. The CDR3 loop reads CTSSQSGGGNEQFF. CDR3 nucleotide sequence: TGTACCAGCAGCCAATCGGGGGGAGGCAATGAGCAGTTCTTC.

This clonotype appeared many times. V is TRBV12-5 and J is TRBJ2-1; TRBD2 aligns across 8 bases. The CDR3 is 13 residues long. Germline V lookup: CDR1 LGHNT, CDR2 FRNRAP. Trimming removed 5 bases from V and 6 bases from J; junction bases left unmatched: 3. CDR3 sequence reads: CASGRAGVNEQFF. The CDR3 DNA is TGTGCTAGTGGTCGAGCGGGAGTCAATGAGCAGTTCTTC.

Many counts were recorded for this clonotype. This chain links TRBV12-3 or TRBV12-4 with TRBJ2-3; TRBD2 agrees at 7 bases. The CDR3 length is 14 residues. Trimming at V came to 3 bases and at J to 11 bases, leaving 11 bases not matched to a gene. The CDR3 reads CASSLEGLPNRQYF. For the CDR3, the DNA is TGTGCCAGCAGTTTGGAGGGACTACCGAATAGGCAGTATTTT.